One and the same sample provided the 9 T cell receptor beta chains below, sequenced in a study of OX40 agonist ivuxolimab in advanced cancers. Library creation used the immunoSEQ multiplex PCR assay. The table comes from immuneACCESS by way of TCRdb, which keeps in-frame sequences with V and J called. Part of the clones is missing from these tables; in studies checked, under half for an unresolved V gene and the rest for unknown reasons. The sample yields around 69,000 clones; about 88% were counted once. The ten largest clonotypes hold 3% to 4% of the sample. Sequencing used CD4+ or CD8+ T cells sorted from blood, obtained in a trial of the OX40 agonist ivuxolimab. The receptor set was obtained from an adult with an advanced solid tumor such as melanoma, head and neck, liver or kidney cancer.

The chain has TRBV19 and TRBJ2-7; 8 bases line up with TRBD2. From germline, CDR1 is LNHDA and CDR2 SQIVND (reference sequence). The CDR3 is made up of 14 amino acids. Trimming took 3 bases from V and 2 from J; bases not matched to a gene: 3. The CDR3 protein is CASSMPGLAYEQYF. The CDR3, as DNA: TGTGCCAGTAGTATGCCGGGACTAGCCTACGAGCAGTACTTC. The complete variable domain, with remaining parts taken from reference TRBV19 and TRBJ2-7, reads DGGITQSPKYLFRKEGQNVTLSCEQNLNHDAMYWYRQDPGQGLRLIYYSQIVNDFQKGDIAEGYSVSREKKESFPLTVTSAQKNPTAFYLCASSMPGLAYEQYFGPGTRLTVT.

This rearrangement joins TRBV6-1 to TRBJ1-1; tentatively, D is TRBD1 (6 bases). CDR1 and CDR2 (germline): MNHNS, SASEGT. This CDR3 is 14 amino acids long. Trimming took off 6 bases at V and 0 bases at J, with 11 bases between the two ends. For the CDR3, the DNA is TGTGCCAGCAGGCCGGACAGACTGAACACTGAAGCTTTCTTT. Amino acids: CASRPDRLNTEAFF.

The CDR3 protein is CASRLENTEAFF. CDR3 in DNA: TGTGCCAGCCGTTTGGAAAACACTGAAGCTTTCTTT. The chain employs TRBV6-5 and TRBJ1-1; no clear D. From germline, CDR1 is MNHEY and CDR2 SVGAGI. Trimming removed 8 bases from V and 2 bases from J, with 9 bases in between. There are 12 residues in the CDR3.

The chain joins TRBV6-6 to TRBJ2-3, with D unresolved. Germline CDR1 is MNHNY and CDR2 is SVGAGI (reference sequence). The CDR3 spans 11 residues. Trimming took 4 bases from V and 4 from J, leaving 3 bases between them. The CDR3 DNA is TGTGCCAGCAGTTCTGCAGATACGCAGTATTTT. Translation: CASSSADTQYF.

The rearrangement links TRBV6-6 to TRBJ2-7; 15 nucleotides match TRBD2. This CDR3 is 16 amino acids long. With V trimmed by 2 bases and J by 5 bases, 4 bases remained unmatched. Per the germline V gene, CDR1 is MNHNY and CDR2 is SVGAGI (reference sequence). CDR3 loop: CASSYTGTSGRNEQYF. CDR3 coding DNA: TGTGCCAGCAGTTACACCGGGACTAGCGGGAGGAACGAGCAGTACTTC.

V usage is TRBV6-1 and J usage is TRBJ2-7; TRBD1 is a possible D gene (8 bases). Germline V gene sequence: CDR1 MNHNS, CDR2 SASEGT. This CDR3 has 14 residues. V lost 6 bases, J lost 7 bases, and 19 bases lay in between. The CDR3 DNA reads as TGTGCCAGCAGCGGACAGGGAGGGGTATTTGAGCAGTACTTC. Translation gives CASSGQGGVFEQYF.

CDR3 in amino acids: CASSPLSNQQFF. The CDR3 DNA sequence: TGTGCCAGCTCACCGCTGAGCAACCAGCAGTTCTTC. This sequence joins TRBV18 and TRBJ2-1; no clear D gene. With 3 bases removed from V and 11 bases from J, the gap between germline ends came to 11 bases. Germline V gene sequence: CDR1 KGHSH, CDR2 LQKENI. The length of the CDR3 is 12 residues. Variable domain in full (rest from reference TRBV18 and TRBJ2-1): NAGVMQNPRHLVRRRGQEARLRCSPMKGHSHVYWYRQLPEEGLKFMVYLQKENIIDESGMPKERFSAEFPKEGPSILRIQQVVRGDSAAYFCASSPLSNQQFFGPGTRLTVL.

The V call is TRBV13, the J call TRBJ2-3; D is uncertain. The CDR3 is made up of 15 amino acids. The germline V gene encodes CDR1 PRHDT and CDR2 FYEKMQ (reference sequence). Deletions cut 7 bases from V and 6 bases from J, with 20 bases between. CDR3 in amino acids: CASKPPGPQWDTQYF. The CDR3 DNA sequence: TGTGCCAGCAAGCCCCCGGGTCCCCAATGGGATACGCAGTATTTT.

This sequence joins TRBV25-1 and TRBJ1-1; D may be TRBD1 (5 bases). This CDR3 has 12 residues. Germline V gives CDR1 MGHDK, CDR2 SYGVNS. CDR3 bases: TGTGCGACCCGCAGGAATTTGGGCAGGGTATTCTTT. Translated, it gives CATRRNLGRVFF.